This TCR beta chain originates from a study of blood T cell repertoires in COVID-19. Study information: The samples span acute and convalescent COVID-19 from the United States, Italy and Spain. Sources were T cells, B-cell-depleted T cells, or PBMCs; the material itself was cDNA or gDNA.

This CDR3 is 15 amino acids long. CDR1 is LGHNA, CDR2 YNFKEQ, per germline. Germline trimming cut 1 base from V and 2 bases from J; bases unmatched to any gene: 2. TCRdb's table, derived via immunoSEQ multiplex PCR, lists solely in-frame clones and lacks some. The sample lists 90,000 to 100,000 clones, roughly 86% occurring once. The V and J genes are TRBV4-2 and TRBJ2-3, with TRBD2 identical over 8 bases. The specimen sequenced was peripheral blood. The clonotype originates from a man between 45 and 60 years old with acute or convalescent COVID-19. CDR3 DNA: TGTGCCAGCAGCCAAGTAGCGGGGACCACAGATACGCAGTATTTT. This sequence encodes CASSQVAGTTDTQYF.